This TCR beta chain was identified in a study of shared clonotypes between healthy human individuals. Cells designated naive CD8 were CD45RO-negative and were positively selected for CCR7, with terminally differentiated effector memory CD45RA+ cells excluded. Each of the donors was a healthy adult who was HIV-negative and had not had a recent acute infection or vaccination. CDR1 and CDR2 from the germline V gene are SQVTM and ANQGSEA. The CDR3 is 14 residues long. Trimming took 6 bases from V and 4 from J; bases not matched to a gene: 10. As to this clone: Its antigen is unidentified.

Libraries were prepared by immunoSEQ multiplex PCR; TCRdb keeps only in-frame clonotypes and omits some of them. The data show under 600,000 clones, roughly 98% seen once. Study-wide findings and caveats: Despite large depth, rarefaction showed incomplete sorted-subset sequencing. Relative to their counterparts shared across all four donors, non-shared clonotypes exhibited diminished generation probabilities.

The rearrangement joins TRBV29-1 to TRBJ2-3, with 7 bases that match TRBD2. The specimen sequenced was naive CD8+ T cells sorted from blood. This receptor was identified in a young man in good health. Here the CDR3 reads CSVGGGSSPDTQYF. CDR3 DNA sequence: TGCAGCGTAGGAGGCGGGAGTTCGCCAGATACGCAGTATTTT.